This TCR beta chain is from a study of somatic mutations in cytotoxic T cells in rheumatoid arthritis. Assay used: immunoSEQ multiplex PCR; TCRdb lists only in-frame clones, some missing. The sample contains about 11,000 clones, around 80% of which appear only once. The CDR3 is 16 residues long. Per germline, CDR1 MNHEY and CDR2 SVGAGI. V was pared by 4 bases and J by 1 base, with 7 bases of the junction left unmatched. Sequenced: CD8+ T cells sorted from blood. This clonotype was obtained from a woman between 55 and 75 years old with rheumatoid arthritis. The chain joins TRBV6-5 to TRBJ2-5; 9 positions match TRBD2. The CDR3 bases are TGTGCCAGCAGTTCCCCAAGCGGGAGGTTCCAAGAGACCCAGTACTTC. Protein sequence: CASSSPSGRFQETQYF.